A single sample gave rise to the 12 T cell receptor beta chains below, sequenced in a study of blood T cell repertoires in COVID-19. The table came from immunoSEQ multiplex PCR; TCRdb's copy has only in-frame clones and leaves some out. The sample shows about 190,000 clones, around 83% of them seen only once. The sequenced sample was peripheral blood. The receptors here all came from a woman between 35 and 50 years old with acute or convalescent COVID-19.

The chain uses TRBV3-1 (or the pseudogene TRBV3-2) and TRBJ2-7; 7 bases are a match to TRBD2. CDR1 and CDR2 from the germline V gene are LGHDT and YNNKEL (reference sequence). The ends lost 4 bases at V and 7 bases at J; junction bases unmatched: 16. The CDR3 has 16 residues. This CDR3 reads CASSPWGGGSSVEQYF. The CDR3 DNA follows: TGTGCCAGCAGCCCCTGGGGGGGAGGTAGCTCAGTGGAGCAGTACTTC.

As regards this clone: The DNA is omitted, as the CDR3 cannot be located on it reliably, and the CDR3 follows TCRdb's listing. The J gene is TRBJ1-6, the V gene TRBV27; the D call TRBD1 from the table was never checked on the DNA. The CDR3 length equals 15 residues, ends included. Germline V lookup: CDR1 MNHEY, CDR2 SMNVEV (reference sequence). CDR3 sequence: CASSSSRQGNSPLHF.

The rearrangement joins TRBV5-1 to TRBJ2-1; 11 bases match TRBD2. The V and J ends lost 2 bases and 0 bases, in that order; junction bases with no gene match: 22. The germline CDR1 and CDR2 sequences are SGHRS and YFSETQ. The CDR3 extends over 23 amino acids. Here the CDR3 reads CASSLNRKKTSGGTQSSYNEQFF. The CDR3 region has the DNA TGCGCCAGCAGCTTAAACCGTAAAAAAACTAGCGGGGGAACCCAAAGCTCCTACAATGAGCAGTTCTTC.

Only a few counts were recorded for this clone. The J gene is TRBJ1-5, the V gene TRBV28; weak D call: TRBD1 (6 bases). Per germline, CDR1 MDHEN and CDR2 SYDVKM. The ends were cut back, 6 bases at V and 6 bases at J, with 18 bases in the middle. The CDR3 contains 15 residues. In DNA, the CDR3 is TGTGCCAGCAGGTTGCCCCAGGGGAGACGTCAGCCCCAGCATTTT. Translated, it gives CASRLPQGRRQPQHF.

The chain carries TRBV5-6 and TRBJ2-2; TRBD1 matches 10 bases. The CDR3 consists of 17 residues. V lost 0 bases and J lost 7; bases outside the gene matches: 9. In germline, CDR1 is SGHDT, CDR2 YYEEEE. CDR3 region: CASSLELDRGQGGELFF. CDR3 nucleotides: TGTGCCAGCAGCTTGGAACTAGACAGGGGGCAAGGCGGGGAGCTGTTTTTT.

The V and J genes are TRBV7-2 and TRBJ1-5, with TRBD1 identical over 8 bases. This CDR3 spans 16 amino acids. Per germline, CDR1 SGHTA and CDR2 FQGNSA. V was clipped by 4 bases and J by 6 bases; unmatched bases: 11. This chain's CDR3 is CASSSSPQGGGQPQHF. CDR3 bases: TGTGCCAGCAGCTCGTCCCCACAGGGGGGTGGTCAGCCCCAGCATTTT. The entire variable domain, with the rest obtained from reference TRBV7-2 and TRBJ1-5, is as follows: GAGVSQSPSNKVTEKGKDVELRCDPISGHTALYWYRQSLGQGLEFLIYFQGNSAPDKSGLPSDRFSAERTGGSVSTLTIQRTQQEDSAVYLCASSSSPQGGGQPQHFGDGTRLSIL.

CDR3 in amino acids: CASSKPPLAKNIQYF. CDR3 DNA: TGTGCCAGCAGCAAACCACCACTAGCCAAAAACATTCAGTACTTC. The chain combines TRBV6-2 or TRBV6-3 with TRBJ2-4, with no clear D. V was cut by 6 bases and J by 0 bases, with 12 bases left in between. The CDR3 is made up of 15 amino acids. Germline V gene data show CDR1 as MNHEY and CDR2 as SVGEGT.

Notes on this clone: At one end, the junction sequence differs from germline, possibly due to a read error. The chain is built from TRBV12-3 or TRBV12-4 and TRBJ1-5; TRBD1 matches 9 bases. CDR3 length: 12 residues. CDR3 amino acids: CASSRSTGGEVF. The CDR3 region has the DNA TGTGCCAGCAGCCGATCGACAGGGGGTGAGGTTTTT.

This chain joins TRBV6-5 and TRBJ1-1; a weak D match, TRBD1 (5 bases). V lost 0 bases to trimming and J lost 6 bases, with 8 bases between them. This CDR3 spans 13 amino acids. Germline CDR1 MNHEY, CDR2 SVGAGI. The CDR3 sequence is CASSYSTGAEAFF. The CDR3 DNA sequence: TGTGCCAGCAGTTACTCGACGGGGGCTGAAGCTTTCTTT.

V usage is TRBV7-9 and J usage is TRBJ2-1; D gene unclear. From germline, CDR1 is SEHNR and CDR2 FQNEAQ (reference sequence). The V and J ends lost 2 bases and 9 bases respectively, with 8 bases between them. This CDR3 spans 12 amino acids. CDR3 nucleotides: TGTGCCAGCAGCTTATCCGCGCTTGAGCAGTTCTTC. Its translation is CASSLSALEQFF.

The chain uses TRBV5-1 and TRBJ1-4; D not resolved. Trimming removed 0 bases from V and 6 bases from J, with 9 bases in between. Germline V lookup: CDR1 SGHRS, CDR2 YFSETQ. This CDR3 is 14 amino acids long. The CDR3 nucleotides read TGCGCCAGCAGCTTGGGCTTTAGAGATGAAAAACTGTTTTTT. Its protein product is CASSLGFRDEKLFF.

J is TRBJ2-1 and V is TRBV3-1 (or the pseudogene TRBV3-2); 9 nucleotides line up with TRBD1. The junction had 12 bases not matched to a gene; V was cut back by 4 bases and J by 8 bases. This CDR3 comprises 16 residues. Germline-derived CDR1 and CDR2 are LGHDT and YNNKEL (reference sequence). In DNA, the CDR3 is TGTGCCAGCAGCCCACCACCGGGACAGGGTTTACATGAGCAGTTCTTC. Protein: CASSPPPGQGLHEQFF.